The T cell receptor beta chain described here comes from a study of blood T cell repertoires in COVID-19. Some clones are missing from TCRdb's copy, which holds only in-frame ones; the method was immunoSEQ multiplex PCR. The sample includes over 150,000 clones, 70% to 90% of them seen just once. The CDR3 runs 15 residues. Germline CDR1 and CDR2: SGHAT and FQDESV (reference sequence). Trimming removed 5 bases from V and 4 bases from J; junction bases left unmatched: 9. The gene calls are TRBV11-1 and TRBJ1-1, with 8 bases lining up with TRBD1. Material: peripheral blood. The source of this sequence is a man aged 50-60 years with COVID-19, enrolled during active disease. CDR3 DNA sequence: TGTGCCAGCAGCATTACCGGGACAGGATCCACTGAAGCTTTCTTT. This encodes CASSITGTGSTEAFF. Looking up the rest from reference TRBV11-1 and TRBJ1-1 gives the full variable domain: EAEVAQSPRYKITEKSQAVAFWCDPISGHATLYWYRQILGQGPELLVQFQDESVVDDSQLPKDRFSAERLKGVDSTLKIQPAELGDSAMYLCASSITGTGSTEAFFGQGTRLTVV.